The 26 T cell receptor beta chains given below trace back to one sample, sequenced in a study of shared clonotypes between healthy human individuals (dated by TCRdb to about 2020). The library was obtained by the immunoSEQ multiplex PCR assay. Imported from immuneACCESS, the table was reduced by TCRdb to in-frame sequences with V and J called. These copies leave out some clones; in studies compared against another copy, an unresolved V gene accounts for under half, and the cause of the remainder is not known. This sample lists over a million clones; about four fifths were detected once. The ten most abundant clones make up 0.5% to 0.65% of the sample. Sequenced sample: memory CD4+ T cells from PBMCs. Read against the paper, the sample's cell subset or site label means: CD45RA-negative fraction. The receptor source for this set is a man between 18 and 35 years old in good health. Some clones in this sample may be carry-over from other donors' samples.

This chain joins TRBV7-3 and TRBJ2-1; 8 bases are a match to TRBD2. CDR3 length: 16 amino acids. V shed 5 bases and J 2 bases; nucleotides not matched to a gene: 8. Germline V CDR1 and CDR2: SGHTA, FQGTGA. DNA of the CDR3: TGTGCCAGCAGCCAGCGAGCGGGAGCAACCTACAATGAGCAGTTCTTC. As protein: CASSQRAGATYNEQFF.

The rearrangement joins TRBV4-2 to TRBJ2-5, with 12 bases identical to TRBD2. Germline CDR1 and CDR2: LGHNA and YNFKEQ. Losses at the gene ends were 1 base for V and 8 bases for J; bases not matched to a gene: 2. CDR3 length: 14 amino acids. The CDR3 DNA follows: TGTGCCAGCAGCCAAGGGACTAGCGGGGACACCCAGTACTTC. Residues: CASSQGTSGDTQYF.

The J gene is TRBJ1-5, the V gene TRBV19; TRBD1 aligns across 8 bases. From germline, CDR1 is LNHDA and CDR2 SQIVND (reference sequence). V dropped 6 bases and J dropped 0; count of bases not matched to a gene: 7. The CDR3 loop spans 16 amino acids. The DNA of the CDR3 is TGTGCCAGTAGGTCAGGGGGCGTCACTAGCAATCAGCCCCAGCATTTT. This gives the protein CASRSGGVTSNQPQHF. Full variable domain (missing parts from reference TRBV19 and TRBJ1-5): DGGITQSPKYLFRKEGQNVTLSCEQNLNHDAMYWYRQDPGQGLRLIYYSQIVNDFQKGDIAEGYSVSREKKESFPLTVTSAQKNPTAFYLCASRSGGVTSNQPQHFGDGTRLSIL.

The V and J genes are TRBV6-7 and TRBJ2-2; TRBD2 matches at 8 bases. TRBV6-7 is an ORF, and what it does is uncertain. Trimming took 9 bases from V and 5 from J; bases not matched to a gene: 5. The CDR3 length is 13 residues. The CDR3 is CARSGSGTGELFF. The CDR3 coding sequence is TGTGCCAGGAGCGGGAGTGGTACCGGGGAGCTGTTTTTT.

With respect to this clone: A much larger clone is a single base away; this may be a read error. The V gene is TRBV30, the J gene TRBJ1-1, with no clear D. Germline V gene data show CDR1 as GTSNPN and CDR2 as SVGIG (reference sequence). The CDR3 is 11 amino acids. The CDR3 region is CAWRENIEAFF. CDR3 coding DNA: TGTGCCTGGAGGGAGAACATTGAAGCTTTCTTT.

This sequence joins TRBV10-1 and TRBJ1-2; 10 bases map to TRBD1. The CDR3 has 13 amino acids. Germline V gives CDR1 WNHNN, CDR2 SYGVQD (reference sequence). V lost 5 bases and J lost 5; bases outside the gene matches: 2. The CDR3 is CASSRDRGYGYTF. DNA for the CDR3: TGCGCCAGCAGTCGGGACAGGGGATATGGCTACACCTTC.

This chain links TRBV5-1 with TRBJ1-1; no clear D. Germline lookup yields CDR1 SGHRS and CDR2 YFSETQ. The CDR3 has 13 amino acids. Deletions cut 5 bases from V and 1 base from J, with 9 bases between. In DNA form, the CDR3 reads TGCGCCAGCAGTTCACAAGCGAACACTGAAGCTTTCTTT. It encodes CASSSQANTEAFF.

There are a few counts of this clone. V usage is TRBV14 and J usage is TRBJ2-2, with D unresolved. This CDR3 contains 13 residues. Trimming stripped 0 bases from V and 7 bases from J, with 6 bases between. Germline CDR1 SGHDN, CDR2 FVKESK. The chain's CDR3 is CASSQDYGGELFF. The CDR3 DNA is TGTGCCAGCAGCCAAGATTACGGCGGGGAGCTGTTTTTT.

The chain joins TRBV27 to TRBJ2-1; 11 bases agree with TRBD2. This CDR3 contains 15 residues. V was clipped by 6 bases and J by 3 bases; unmatched bases: 4. The germline gives CDR1 MNHEY, CDR2 SMNVEV (reference sequence). The CDR3 reads CASSLAGGNYNEQFF. CDR3 in DNA: TGTGCCAGCAGCTTAGCGGGAGGGAACTACAATGAGCAGTTCTTC.

This clone has a handful of counts. The chain combines TRBV5-1 with TRBJ2-3; TRBD2 matches 10 bases. CDR1 is SGHRS and CDR2 is YFSETQ in the germline V gene. The CDR3 has 16 amino acids. J lost 4 bases, V lost 2 bases, and 7 bases had no gene match. The CDR3 bases are TGCGCCAGCAGCTTCAGTAGCGGGAGGTTTTCAGATACGCAGTATTTT. It encodes CASSFSSGRFSDTQYF.

A remark on this clone: Other nucleotide sequences from this sample produce the same CDR3. J is TRBJ1-2 and V is TRBV4-2; no firm D call. The germline gives CDR1 LGHNA, CDR2 YNFKEQ. This CDR3 region has 11 residues. V shed 1 base and J shed 5 bases, with 2 bases lying between them. The CDR3 coding sequence is TGTGCCAGCAGCCAAGGATATGGCTACACCTTC. Amino acid sequence: CASSQGYGYTF.

The rearrangement links TRBV7-2 to TRBJ1-1; unclear D gene. Trimming cost V 5 bases and J 1 base, with 14 bases left between them. The germline V gene encodes CDR1 SGHTA and CDR2 FQGNSA. The CDR3 extends over 15 amino acids. The CDR3 sequence is CASSPPPAGNTEAFF. The CDR3, as DNA: TGTGCCAGCAGCCCACCCCCCGCAGGGAACACTGAAGCTTTCTTT.

CDR3 residues: CASSLRTTPSGANVLTF. The CDR3 nucleotides are TGTGCCAGCAGTTTGAGGACAACTCCCTCTGGGGCCAACGTCCTGACTTTC. The gene calls are TRBV28 and TRBJ2-6; weak D call: TRBD1 (5 bases). CDR3 size: 17 residues. V was pared by 3 bases and J by 0 bases, with 12 bases between. Germline CDR1 MDHEN, CDR2 SYDVKM.

To note about this clone: This sample includes further DNA sequences coding for the same CDR3. The chain combines TRBV5-1 with TRBJ1-2; D perhaps matches TRBD1 (5 bases). In germline, CDR1 is SGHRS, CDR2 YFSETQ. The CDR3 loop spans 14 amino acids. Trimming cost V 0 bases and J 2 bases, with 8 bases left between them. The CDR3 sequence: CASSLAGSNYGYTF. For the CDR3, the DNA is TGCGCCAGCAGCTTGGCAGGGAGCAACTATGGCTACACCTTC.

This sequence joins TRBV4-2 and TRBJ2-7; D may be TRBD1 or TRBD2 (5 bases each). V was cut by 3 bases and J by 3 bases, with 15 bases left in between. The CDR3 is 15 amino acids. From germline, CDR1 is LGHNA and CDR2 YNFKEQ. The CDR3 nucleotides read TGTGCCAGCAGCCAGGGGGACCAACAGCTCTACGAGCAGTACTTC. Translated, it gives CASSQGDQQLYEQYF.

The chain recombines TRBV5-1 with TRBJ2-3; 9 bases match TRBD1. The germline CDR1 and CDR2 sequences are SGHRS and YFSETQ. With V trimmed by 4 bases and J by 4 bases, 7 bases remained unmatched. The CDR3 is 15 residues long. The CDR3 nucleotides read TGCGCCAGCAGCGGAGGGACAGGGTATTCAGATACGCAGTATTTT. It encodes CASSGGTGYSDTQYF.

The V gene is TRBV28, the J gene TRBJ2-6, with 9 bases lining up with TRBD1. Germline V gene lookup returns CDR1 MDHEN and CDR2 SYDVKM. Trimming cost V 4 bases and J 3 bases; bases outside gene matches: 10. The CDR3 is 18 residues long. CDR3 sequence (DNA): TGTGCCAGCAGTTCTGGGACAGGGATACGGGTTGGGGCCAACGTCCTGACTTTC. Residues: CASSSGTGIRVGANVLTF. Variable domain in full (rest from reference TRBV28 and TRBJ2-6): DVKVTQSSRYLVKRTGEKVFLECVQDMDHENMFWYRQDPGLGLRLIYFSYDVKMKEKGDIPEGYSVSREKKERFSLILESASTNQTSMYLCASSSGTGIRVGANVLTFGAGSRLTVL.

CDR3 sequence reads: CAIRRNNEGTEAFF. CDR3 in DNA: TGTGCCATCAGGAGGAACAATGAAGGCACTGAAGCTTTCTTT. The chain recombines TRBV10-3 with TRBJ1-1, with unresolved D. The V end lost 6 bases, the J end lost 4 bases, and 15 bases lay between the germline ends. The CDR3 is 14 residues long. Germline lookup yields CDR1 ENHRY and CDR2 SYGVKD.

The chain is built from TRBV30 and TRBJ2-5; 10 positions match TRBD2. Germline V gives CDR1 GTSNPN, CDR2 SVGIG (reference sequence). CDR3 length: 16 residues. J gave up 3 bases and V 5 bases, and 12 bases lay outside the gene matches. CDR3 sequence: CAWGLPTSGWKETQYF. CDR3 sequence (DNA): TGTGCCTGGGGCCTCCCGACTAGCGGGTGGAAAGAGACCCAGTACTTC.

In this sample, this clone turned up once. The V gene is TRBV15, the J gene TRBJ2-7; a possible D gene is TRBD2 (6 bases). This CDR3 comprises 14 residues. Trimming removed 1 base at V and 5 bases at J, with 12 bases between. Germline CDR1 LNHNV, CDR2 YYDKDF (reference sequence). The CDR3 DNA sequence: TGTGCCACCAGCAGAGCCGGGGGTTCGGACGAGCAGTACTTC. This encodes CATSRAGGSDEQYF.

V and J are TRBV10-1 and TRBJ1-5; D is unclear. CDR1 is WNHNN, CDR2 SYGVQD, per germline (reference sequence). The CDR3 spans 15 residues. V was trimmed by 7 bases and J by 6 bases, leaving 19 bases between them. The CDR3: CASTKRNTTRQPQHF. The CDR3 DNA reads TGCGCCAGCACCAAACGCAACACGACGCGTCAGCCCCAGCATTTT.

V and J are TRBV7-2 and TRBJ1-2; D is perhaps TRBD1 (5 bases). The V gene lost 7 bases and the J gene lost 8 bases, with 23 bases spanning the gap. The CDR3 has 15 amino acids. The V gene's germline CDR1 is SGHTA and CDR2 FQGNSA. CDR3 nucleotide sequence: TGTGCCAGCATCACTGACCCGGCGGGGCCGGCGGGCTACACCTTC. Amino acid sequence: CASITDPAGPAGYTF.

This clone was seen a handful of times. The rearrangement uses TRBV7-9 and TRBJ2-7, with 8 bases lining up with TRBD1. V lost 5 bases to trimming and J lost 3 bases; unmatched junction nucleotides: 9. Germline V lookup: CDR1 SEHNR, CDR2 FQNEAQ (reference sequence). The CDR3 has 15 amino acids. The chain's CDR3 is CASSPGQGRNYEQYF. The CDR3 DNA follows: TGTGCCAGCAGCCCCGGACAGGGCAGGAACTACGAGCAGTACTTC.

V gene TRBV28 combines with J gene TRBJ1-2, with 9 bases identical to TRBD1. This CDR3 comprises 13 residues. Germline CDR1 MDHEN, CDR2 SYDVKM. Unmatched junction bases numbered 10, after V lost 4 bases and J lost 13 bases. CDR3 coding DNA: TGTGCCAGCAGTTCCTCCCGGGACAGGGCGTCCACCTTC. It yields the protein CASSSSRDRASTF.

The gene calls are TRBV27 and TRBJ2-2, with a weak D call TRBD2 (6 bases). The germline CDR1 and CDR2 sequences are MNHEY and SMNVEV (reference sequence). Trimming took 5 bases from V and 4 from J, leaving 14 bases between them. The CDR3 has 15 amino acids. CDR3 loop: CASSTTSFGTGELFF. CDR3 sequence (DNA): TGTGCCAGCAGTACCACTAGCTTCGGCACCGGGGAGCTGTTTTTT.

The chain recombines TRBV5-4 with TRBJ2-7, with 7 bases identical to TRBD2. Losses at the gene ends were 0 bases for V and 4 bases for J; bases not matched to a gene: 13. The CDR3 consists of 17 residues. The V gene's germline CDR1 is SGHNT and CDR2 YYREEE (reference sequence). CDR3 region: CASSLGGSAGDAYEQYF. The CDR3 coding sequence is TGTGCCAGCAGCTTGGGTGGTTCTGCGGGGGATGCATACGAGCAGTACTTC.